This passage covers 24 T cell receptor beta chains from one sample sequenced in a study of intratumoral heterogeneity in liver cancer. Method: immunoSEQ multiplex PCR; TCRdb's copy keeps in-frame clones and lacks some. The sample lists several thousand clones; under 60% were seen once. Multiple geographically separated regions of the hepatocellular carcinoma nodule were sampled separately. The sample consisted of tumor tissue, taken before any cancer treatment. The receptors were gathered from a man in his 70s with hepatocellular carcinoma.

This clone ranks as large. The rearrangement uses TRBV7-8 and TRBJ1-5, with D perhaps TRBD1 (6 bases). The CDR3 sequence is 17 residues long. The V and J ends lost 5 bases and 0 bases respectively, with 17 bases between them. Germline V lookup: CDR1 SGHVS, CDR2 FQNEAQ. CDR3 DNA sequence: TGTGCCAGCAGCCCCATGGGAGGGGGAAATAGCAATCAGCCCCAGCATTTT. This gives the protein CASSPMGGGNSNQPQHF. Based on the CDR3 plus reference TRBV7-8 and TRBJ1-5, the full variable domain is GAGVSQSPRYKVAKRGQDVALRCDPISGHVSLFWYQQALGQGPEFLTYFQNEAQLDKSGLPSDRFFAERPEGSVSTLKIQRTQQEDSAVYLCASSPMGGGNSNQPQHFGDGTRLSIL.

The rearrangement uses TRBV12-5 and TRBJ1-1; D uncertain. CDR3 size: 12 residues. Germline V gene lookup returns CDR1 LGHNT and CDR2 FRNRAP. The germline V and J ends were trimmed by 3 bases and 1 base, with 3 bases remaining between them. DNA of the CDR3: TGTGCTAGTGGTTTTGGGAACACTGAAGCTTTCTTT. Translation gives CASGFGNTEAFF.

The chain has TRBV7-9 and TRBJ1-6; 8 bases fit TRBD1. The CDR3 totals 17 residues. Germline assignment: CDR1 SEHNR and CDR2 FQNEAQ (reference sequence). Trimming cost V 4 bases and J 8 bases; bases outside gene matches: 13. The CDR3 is CASSSHDRGGFHSPLHF. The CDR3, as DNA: TGTGCCAGCAGCTCCCACGACAGGGGAGGATTTCATTCACCCCTCCACTTT.

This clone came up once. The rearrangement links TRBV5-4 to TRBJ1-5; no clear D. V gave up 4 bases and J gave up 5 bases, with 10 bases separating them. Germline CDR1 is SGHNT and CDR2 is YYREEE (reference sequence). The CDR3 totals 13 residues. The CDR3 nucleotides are TGTGCCAGCAGCCCGGACCACGATCAGCCCCAGCATTTT. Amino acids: CASSPDHDQPQHF.

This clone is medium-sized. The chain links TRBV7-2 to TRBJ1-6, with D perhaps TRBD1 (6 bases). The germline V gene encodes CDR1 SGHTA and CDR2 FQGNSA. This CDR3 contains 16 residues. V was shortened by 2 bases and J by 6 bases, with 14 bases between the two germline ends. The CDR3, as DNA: TGTGCCAGCAGCTTACTTATGACAGGCCCTAATTCACCCCTCCACTTT. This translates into CASSLLMTGPNSPLHF.

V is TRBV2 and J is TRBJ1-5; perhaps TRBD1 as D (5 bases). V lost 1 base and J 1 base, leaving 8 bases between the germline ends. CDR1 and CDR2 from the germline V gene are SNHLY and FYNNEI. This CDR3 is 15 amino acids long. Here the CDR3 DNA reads TGTGCCAGCAGTGAAGGACAGAAGAGCAATCAGCCCCAGCATTTT. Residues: CASSEGQKSNQPQHF.

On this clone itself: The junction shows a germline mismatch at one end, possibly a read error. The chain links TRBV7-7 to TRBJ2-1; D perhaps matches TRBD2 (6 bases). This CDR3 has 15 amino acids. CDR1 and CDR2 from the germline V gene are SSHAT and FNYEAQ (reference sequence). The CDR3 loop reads CASSAGPTVVDEQFF. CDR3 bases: TGTGCTAGCAGCGCGGGACCGACTGTCGTCGATGAGCAGTTCTTC.

The CDR3 nucleotides read TGCGCCAGCAGCCAAGCAATGGCAGGACAGGGCGGGGAAAAACTGTTTTTT. This translates into CASSQAMAGQGGEKLFF. The chain links TRBV4-3 to TRBJ1-4; 8 nucleotides agree with TRBD1. The germline CDR1 and CDR2 sequences are LGHNA and YSLEER. The CDR3 has 17 amino acids. V lost 1 base and J lost 8; bases outside the gene matches: 12.

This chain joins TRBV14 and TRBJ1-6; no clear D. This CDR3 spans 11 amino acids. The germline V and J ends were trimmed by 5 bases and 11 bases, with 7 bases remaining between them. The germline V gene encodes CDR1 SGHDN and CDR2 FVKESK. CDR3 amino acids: CASSKGAPLHF. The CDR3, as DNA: TGTGCCAGCAGCAAAGGAGCACCCCTCCACTTT. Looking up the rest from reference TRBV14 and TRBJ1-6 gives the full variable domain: EAGVTQFPSHSVIEKGQTVTLRCDPISGHDNLYWYRRVMGKEIKFLLHFVKESKQDESGMPNNRFLAERTGGTYSTLKVQPAELEDSGVYFCASSKGAPLHFGNGTRLTVT.

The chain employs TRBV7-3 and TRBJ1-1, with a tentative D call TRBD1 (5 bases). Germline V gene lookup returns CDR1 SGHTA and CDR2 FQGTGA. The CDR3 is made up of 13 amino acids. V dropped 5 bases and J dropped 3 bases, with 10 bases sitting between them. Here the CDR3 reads CASSRQRDTEAFF. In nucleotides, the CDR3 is TGTGCCAGCAGCCGACAGAGGGACACTGAAGCTTTCTTT.

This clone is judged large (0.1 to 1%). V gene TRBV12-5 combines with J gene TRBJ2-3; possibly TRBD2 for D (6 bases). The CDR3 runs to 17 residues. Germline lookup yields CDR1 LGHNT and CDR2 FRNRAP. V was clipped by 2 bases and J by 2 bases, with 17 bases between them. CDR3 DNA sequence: TGTGCTAGTGGTTTGTACCCCCCCGGGACTCCCACAGATACGCAGTATTTT. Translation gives CASGLYPPGTPTDTQYF.

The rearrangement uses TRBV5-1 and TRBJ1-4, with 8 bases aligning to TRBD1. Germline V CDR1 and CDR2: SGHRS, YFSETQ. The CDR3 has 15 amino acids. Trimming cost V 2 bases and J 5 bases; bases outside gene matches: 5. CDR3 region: CASSLLRGPNEKLFF. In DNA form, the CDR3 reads TGCGCCAGCAGCTTACTCAGGGGGCCGAATGAAAAACTGTTTTTT.

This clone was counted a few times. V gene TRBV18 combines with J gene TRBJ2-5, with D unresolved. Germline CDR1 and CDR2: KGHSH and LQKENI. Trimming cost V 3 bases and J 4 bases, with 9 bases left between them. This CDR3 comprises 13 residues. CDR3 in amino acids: CASSPVESETQYF. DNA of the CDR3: TGTGCCAGCTCACCCGTGGAGTCAGAGACCCAGTACTTC.

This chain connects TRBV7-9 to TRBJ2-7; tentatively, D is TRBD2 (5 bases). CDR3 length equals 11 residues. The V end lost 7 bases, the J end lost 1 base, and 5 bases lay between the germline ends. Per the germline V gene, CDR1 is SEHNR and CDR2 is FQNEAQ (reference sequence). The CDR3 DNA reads TGTGCCAGCACGGGGTCCTACGAGCAGTACTTC. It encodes CASTGSYEQYF.

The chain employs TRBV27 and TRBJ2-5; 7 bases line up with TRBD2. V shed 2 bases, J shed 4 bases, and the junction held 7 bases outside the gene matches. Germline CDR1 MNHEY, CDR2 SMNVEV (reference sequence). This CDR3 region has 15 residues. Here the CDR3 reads CASSLRGTTPETQYF. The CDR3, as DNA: TGTGCCAGCAGTTTACGAGGGACTACCCCAGAGACCCAGTACTTC.

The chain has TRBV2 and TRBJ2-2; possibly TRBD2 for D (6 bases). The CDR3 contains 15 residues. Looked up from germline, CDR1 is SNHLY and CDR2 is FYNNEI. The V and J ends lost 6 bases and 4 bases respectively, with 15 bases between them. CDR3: CASRASMGGTGELFF. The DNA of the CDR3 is TGTGCCAGCAGGGCTTCCATGGGGGGCACCGGGGAGCTGTTTTTT.

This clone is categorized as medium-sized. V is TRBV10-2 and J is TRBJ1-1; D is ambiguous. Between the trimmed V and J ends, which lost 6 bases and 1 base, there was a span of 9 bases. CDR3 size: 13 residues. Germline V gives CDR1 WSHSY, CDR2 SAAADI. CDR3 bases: TGCGCCAGCAGGGAGGATGGGAACACTGAAGCTTTCTTT. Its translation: CASREDGNTEAFF.

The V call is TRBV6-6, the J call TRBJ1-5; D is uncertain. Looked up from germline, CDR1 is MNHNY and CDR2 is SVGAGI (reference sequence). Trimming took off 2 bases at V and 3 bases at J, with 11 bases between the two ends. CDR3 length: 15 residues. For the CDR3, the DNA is TGTGCCAGCAGTTACCCCGACATCGCCAATCAGCCCCAGCATTTT. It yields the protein CASSYPDIANQPQHF.

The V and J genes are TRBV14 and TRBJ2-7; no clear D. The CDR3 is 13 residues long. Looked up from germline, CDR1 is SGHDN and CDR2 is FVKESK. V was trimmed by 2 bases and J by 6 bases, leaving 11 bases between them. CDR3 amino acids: CASSQHSGGEQYV. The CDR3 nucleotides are TGTGCCAGCAGCCAACACTCGGGTGGCGAGCAGTACGTC.

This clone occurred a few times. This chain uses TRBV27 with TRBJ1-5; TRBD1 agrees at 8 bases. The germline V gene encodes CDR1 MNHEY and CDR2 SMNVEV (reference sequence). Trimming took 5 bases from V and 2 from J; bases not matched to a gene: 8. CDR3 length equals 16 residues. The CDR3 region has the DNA TGTGCCAGCAGTCGGACAGGGAGAGGAGGCAATCAGCCCCAGCATTTT. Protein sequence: CASSRTGRGGNQPQHF.

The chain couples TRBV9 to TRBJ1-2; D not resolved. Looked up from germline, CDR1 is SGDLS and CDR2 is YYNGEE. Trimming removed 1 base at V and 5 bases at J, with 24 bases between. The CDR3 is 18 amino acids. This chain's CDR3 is CASSVSPSPFDLLYGYTF. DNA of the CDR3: TGTGCCAGCAGCGTATCTCCCTCTCCTTTTGATTTACTATATGGCTACACCTTC.

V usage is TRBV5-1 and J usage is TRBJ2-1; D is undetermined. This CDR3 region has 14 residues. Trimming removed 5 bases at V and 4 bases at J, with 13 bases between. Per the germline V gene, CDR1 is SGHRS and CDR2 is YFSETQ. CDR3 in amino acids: CASSPVIYYNEQFF. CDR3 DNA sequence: TGCGCCAGCAGTCCGGTGATCTATTACAATGAGCAGTTCTTC. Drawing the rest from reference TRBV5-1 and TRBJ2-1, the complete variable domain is KAGVTQTPRYLIKTRGQQVTLSCSPISGHRSVSWYQQTPGQGLQFLFEYFSETQRNKGNFPGRFSGRQFSNSRSEMNVSTLELGDSALYLCASSPVIYYNEQFFGPGTRLTVL.

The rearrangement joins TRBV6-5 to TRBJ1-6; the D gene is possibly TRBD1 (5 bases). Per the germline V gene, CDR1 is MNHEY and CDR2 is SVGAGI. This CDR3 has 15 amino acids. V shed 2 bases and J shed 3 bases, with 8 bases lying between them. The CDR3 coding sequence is TGTGCCAGCAGTTACGGGGGTGTCTATAATTCACCCCTCCACTTT. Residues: CASSYGGVYNSPLHF.

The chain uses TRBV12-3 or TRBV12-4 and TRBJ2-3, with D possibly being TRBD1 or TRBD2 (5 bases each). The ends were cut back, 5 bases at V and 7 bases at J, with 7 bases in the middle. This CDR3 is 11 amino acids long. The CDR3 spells CASSEGYTQYF. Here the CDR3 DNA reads TGTGCCAGCAGTGAGGGGTATACGCAGTATTTT.